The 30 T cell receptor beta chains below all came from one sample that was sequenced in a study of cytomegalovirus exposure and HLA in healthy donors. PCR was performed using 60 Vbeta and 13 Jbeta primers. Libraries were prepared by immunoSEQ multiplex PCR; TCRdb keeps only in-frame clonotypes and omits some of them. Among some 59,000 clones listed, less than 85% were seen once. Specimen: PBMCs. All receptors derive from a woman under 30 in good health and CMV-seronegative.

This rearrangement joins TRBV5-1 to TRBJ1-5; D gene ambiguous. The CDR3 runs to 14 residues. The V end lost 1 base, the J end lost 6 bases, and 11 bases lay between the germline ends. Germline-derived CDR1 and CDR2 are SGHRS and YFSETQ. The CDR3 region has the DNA TGCGCCAGCAGCTTGTGGCGGGTGGGTCAGCCCCAGCATTTT. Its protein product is CASSLWRVGQPQHF.

CDR3 sequence reads: CASSPGLAGLRTDTQYF. The CDR3 DNA reads TGTGCCAGCAGTCCCGGACTAGCGGGGCTCCGCACAGATACGCAGTATTTT. The rearrangement joins TRBV28 to TRBJ2-3; TRBD2 matches 12 bases. CDR3 length: 17 amino acids. Germline trimming cut 5 bases from V and 1 base from J; bases unmatched to any gene: 7. Germline CDR1 is MDHEN and CDR2 is SYDVKM.

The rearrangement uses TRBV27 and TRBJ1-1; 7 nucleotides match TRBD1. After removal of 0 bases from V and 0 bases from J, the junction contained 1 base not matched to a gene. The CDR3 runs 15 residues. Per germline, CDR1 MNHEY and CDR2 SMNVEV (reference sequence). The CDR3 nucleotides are TGTGCCAGCAGTTTATCAGGGGGCCTGAACACTGAAGCTTTCTTT. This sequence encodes CASSLSGGLNTEAFF.

The CDR3 DNA reads as TGTGCCTGGAGTCCCCAGGGGAATTCACCCCTCCACTTT. Amino acid sequence: CAWSPQGNSPLHF. The rearrangement links TRBV30 to TRBJ1-6, with a weak D call TRBD1 (6 bases). Per the germline V gene, CDR1 is GTSNPN and CDR2 is SVGIG (reference sequence). V was cut by 2 bases and J by 7 bases, with 9 bases left in between. CDR3 length equals 13 residues.

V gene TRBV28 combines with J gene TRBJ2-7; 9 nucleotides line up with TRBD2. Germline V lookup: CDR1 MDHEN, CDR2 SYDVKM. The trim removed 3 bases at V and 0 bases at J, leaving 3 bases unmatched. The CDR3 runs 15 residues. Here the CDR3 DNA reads TGTGCCAGCAGTTTGGAGACTAGCGGCTCCTACGAGCAGTACTTC. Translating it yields CASSLETSGSYEQYF.

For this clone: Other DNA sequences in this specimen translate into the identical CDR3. The CDR3 DNA reads as TGTGCCAGCAGCCGTAGCGGGAGCTCCTACAATGAGCAGTTCTTC. This translates into CASSRSGSSYNEQFF. This chain connects TRBV27 to TRBJ2-1; TRBD2 aligns across 9 bases. Germline values: CDR1 MNHEY, CDR2 SMNVEV (reference sequence). The V segment lost 6 bases and the J segment 0 bases; nucleotides outside the gene matches: 3. The CDR3 loop spans 15 amino acids.

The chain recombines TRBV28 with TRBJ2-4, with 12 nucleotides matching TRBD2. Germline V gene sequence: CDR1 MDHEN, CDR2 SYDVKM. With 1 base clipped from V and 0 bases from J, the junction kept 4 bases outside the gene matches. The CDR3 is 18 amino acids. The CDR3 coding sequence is TGTGCCAGCAGTTTATTGAGGGGACTAGCGGGAGCCAAAAACATTCAGTACTTC. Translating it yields CASSLLRGLAGAKNIQYF.

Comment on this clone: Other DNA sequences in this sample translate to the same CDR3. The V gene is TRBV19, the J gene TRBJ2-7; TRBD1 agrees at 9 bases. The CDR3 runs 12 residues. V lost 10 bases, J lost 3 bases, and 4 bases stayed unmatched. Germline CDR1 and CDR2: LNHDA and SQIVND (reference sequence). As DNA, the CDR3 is TGTGCCACGGGACAGGGAATCTACGAGCAGTACTTC. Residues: CATGQGIYEQYF.

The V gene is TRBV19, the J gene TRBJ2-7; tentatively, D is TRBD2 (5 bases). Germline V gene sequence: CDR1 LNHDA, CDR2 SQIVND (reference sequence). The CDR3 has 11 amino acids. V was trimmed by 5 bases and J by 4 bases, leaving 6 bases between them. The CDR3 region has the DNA TGTGCCAGTAGTGCGGGTTACGAGCAGTACTTC. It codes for CASSAGYEQYF.

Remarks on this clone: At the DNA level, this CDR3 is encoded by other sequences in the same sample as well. CDR3 amino acids: CASSPLQANTEAFF. CDR3 sequence (DNA): TGTGCCAGCTCACCACTTCAGGCAAACACTGAAGCTTTCTTT. The chain is built from TRBV18 and TRBJ1-1; no firm D call. CDR1 is KGHSH and CDR2 is LQKENI in the germline V gene. V was pared by 1 base and J by 2 bases, with 8 bases between. The CDR3 spans 14 residues.

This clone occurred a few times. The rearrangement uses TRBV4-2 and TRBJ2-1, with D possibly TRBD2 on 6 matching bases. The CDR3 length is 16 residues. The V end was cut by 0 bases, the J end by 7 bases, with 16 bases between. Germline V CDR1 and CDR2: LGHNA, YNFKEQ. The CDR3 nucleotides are TGTGCCAGCAGCCAAGAGGGGTTGGAGGGAGTAAATGAGCAGTTCTTC. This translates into CASSQEGLEGVNEQFF.

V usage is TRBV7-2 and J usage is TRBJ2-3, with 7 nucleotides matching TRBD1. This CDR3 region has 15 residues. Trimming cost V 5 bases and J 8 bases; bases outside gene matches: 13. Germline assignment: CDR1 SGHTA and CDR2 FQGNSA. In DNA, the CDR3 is TGTGCCAGCAGCCCCGACAGGGACCTCAAGGGTACGCAGTATTTT. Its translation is CASSPDRDLKGTQYF. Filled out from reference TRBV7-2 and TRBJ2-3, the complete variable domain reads GAGVSQSPSNKVTEKGKDVELRCDPISGHTALYWYRQSLGQGLEFLIYFQGNSAPDKSGLPSDRFSAERTGGSVSTLTIQRTQQEDSAVYLCASSPDRDLKGTQYFGPGTRLTVL.

The CDR3 is CASSSPGGKTQYF. The CDR3 DNA follows: TGTGCCAGCAGTTCGCCAGGGGGCAAGACCCAGTACTTC. V gene TRBV28 combines with J gene TRBJ2-5; TRBD1 agrees at 8 bases. This CDR3 is built from 13 residues. V was pared by 4 bases and J by 6 bases, with 4 bases of the junction left unmatched. From germline, CDR1 is MDHEN and CDR2 SYDVKM. Full variable domain (remainder filled in from reference TRBV28 and TRBJ2-5): DVKVTQSSRYLVKRTGEKVFLECVQDMDHENMFWYRQDPGLGLRLIYFSYDVKMKEKGDIPEGYSVSREKKERFSLILESASTNQTSMYLCASSSPGGKTQYFGPGTRLLVL.

CDR3: CATRDRGTGELFF. CDR3 DNA sequence: TGTGCCACCAGGGACAGGGGAACCGGGGAGCTGTTTTTT. The chain is built from TRBV6-1 and TRBJ2-2; TRBD1 matches 10 bases. The J segment lost 5 bases and the V segment lost 10 bases, leaving 4 bases of the junction unmatched. This CDR3 is 13 amino acids long. Germline V gene data show CDR1 as MNHNS and CDR2 as SASEGT.

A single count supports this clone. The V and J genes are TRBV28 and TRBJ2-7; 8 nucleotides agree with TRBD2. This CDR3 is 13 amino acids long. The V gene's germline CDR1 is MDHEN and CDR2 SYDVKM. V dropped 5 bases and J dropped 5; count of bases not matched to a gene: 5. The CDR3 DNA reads TGTGCCAGCAGTCCGGGAGGGCCTAACGAGCAGTACTTC. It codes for CASSPGGPNEQYF. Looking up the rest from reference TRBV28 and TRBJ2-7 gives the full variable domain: DVKVTQSSRYLVKRTGEKVFLECVQDMDHENMFWYRQDPGLGLRLIYFSYDVKMKEKGDIPEGYSVSREKKERFSLILESASTNQTSMYLCASSPGGPNEQYFGPGTRLTVT.

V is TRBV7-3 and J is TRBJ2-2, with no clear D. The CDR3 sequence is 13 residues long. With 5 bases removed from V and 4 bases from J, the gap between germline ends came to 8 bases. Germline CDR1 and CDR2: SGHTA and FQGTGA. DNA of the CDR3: TGTGCCAGCAGCGCACAAGTCACCGGGGAGCTGTTTTTT. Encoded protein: CASSAQVTGELFF.

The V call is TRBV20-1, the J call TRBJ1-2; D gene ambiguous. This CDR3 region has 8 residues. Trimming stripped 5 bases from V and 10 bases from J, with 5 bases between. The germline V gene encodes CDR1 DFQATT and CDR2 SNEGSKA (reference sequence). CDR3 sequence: CSAFYYTF. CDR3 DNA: TGCAGTGCTTTTTACTACACCTTC.

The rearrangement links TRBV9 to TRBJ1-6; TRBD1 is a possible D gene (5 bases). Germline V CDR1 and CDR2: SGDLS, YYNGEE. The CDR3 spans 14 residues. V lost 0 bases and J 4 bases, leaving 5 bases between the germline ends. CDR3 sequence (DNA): TGTGCCAGCAGCGTAGGACAGTATAATTCACCCCTCCACTTT. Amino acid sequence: CASSVGQYNSPLHF.

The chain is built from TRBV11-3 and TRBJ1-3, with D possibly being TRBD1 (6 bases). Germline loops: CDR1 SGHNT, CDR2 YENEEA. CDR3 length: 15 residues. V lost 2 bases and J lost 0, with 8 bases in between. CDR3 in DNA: TGTGCCAGCAGCTTACAGGGGAACTCTGGAAACACCATATATTTT. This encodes CASSLQGNSGNTIYF.

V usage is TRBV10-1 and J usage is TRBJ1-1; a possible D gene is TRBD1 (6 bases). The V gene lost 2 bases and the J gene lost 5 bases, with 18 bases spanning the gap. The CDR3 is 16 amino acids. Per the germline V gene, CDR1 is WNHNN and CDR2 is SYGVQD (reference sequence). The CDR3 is CASSEVVGRGITEAFF. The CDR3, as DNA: TGCGCCAGCAGTGAGGTGGTAGGCAGGGGTATAACTGAAGCTTTCTTT.

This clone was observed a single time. The CDR3 DNA sequence: TGTGCCATCCCGATGAGGTGGGTTGATGAGCAGTTCTTC. This translates into CAIPMRWVDEQFF. This chain links TRBV19 with TRBJ2-1, with D unclear. The V end lost 10 bases, the J end lost 8 bases, and 18 bases lay between the germline ends. The CDR3 runs 13 residues. The germline V gene encodes CDR1 LNHDA and CDR2 SQIVND (reference sequence).

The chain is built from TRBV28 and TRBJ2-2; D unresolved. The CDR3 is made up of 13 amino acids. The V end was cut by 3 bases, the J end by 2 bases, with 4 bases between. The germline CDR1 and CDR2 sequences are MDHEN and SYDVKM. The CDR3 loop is CASSFVNTGELFF. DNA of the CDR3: TGTGCCAGCAGTTTCGTTAACACCGGGGAGCTGTTTTTT.

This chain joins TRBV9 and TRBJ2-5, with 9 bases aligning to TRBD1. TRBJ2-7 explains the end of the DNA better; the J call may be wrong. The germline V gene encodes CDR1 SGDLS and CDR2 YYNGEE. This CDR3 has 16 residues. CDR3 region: CASSPRGTGSAHEQYF. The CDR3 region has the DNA TGTGCCAGCAGCCCTAGAGGGACAGGGTCGGCCCACGAGCAGTACTTC.

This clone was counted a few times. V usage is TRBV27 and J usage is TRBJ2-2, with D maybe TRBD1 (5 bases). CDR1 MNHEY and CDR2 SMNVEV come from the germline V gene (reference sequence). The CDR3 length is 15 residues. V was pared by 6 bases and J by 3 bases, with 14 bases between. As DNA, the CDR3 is TGTGCCAGCAGGAGACTCACAGGTGACACCGGGGAGCTGTTTTTT. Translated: CASRRLTGDTGELFF.

The CDR3 loop reads CASSLELGYRGDSPLHF. CDR3 bases: TGTGCCAGCAGCTTAGAGCTCGGATACAGGGGGGATTCACCCCTCCACTTT. The V call is TRBV7-2, the J call TRBJ1-6; 8 bases are shared with TRBD1. Unmatched junction bases numbered 10, after V lost 1 base and J lost 8 bases. Germline assignment: CDR1 SGHTA and CDR2 FQGNSA. The CDR3 runs 17 residues.

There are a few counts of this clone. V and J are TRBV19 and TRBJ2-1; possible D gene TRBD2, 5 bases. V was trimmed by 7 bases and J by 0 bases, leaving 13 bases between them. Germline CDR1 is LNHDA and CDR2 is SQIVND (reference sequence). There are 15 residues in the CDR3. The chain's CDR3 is CASTSLANSYNEQFF. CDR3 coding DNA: TGTGCCAGTACATCGCTAGCTAACTCCTACAATGAGCAGTTCTTC.

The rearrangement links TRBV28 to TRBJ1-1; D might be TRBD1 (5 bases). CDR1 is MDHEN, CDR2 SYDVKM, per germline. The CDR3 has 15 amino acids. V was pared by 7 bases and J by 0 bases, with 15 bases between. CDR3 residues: CASIPPGILNTEAFF. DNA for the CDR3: TGTGCCAGCATTCCCCCAGGGATTTTGAACACTGAAGCTTTCTTT.

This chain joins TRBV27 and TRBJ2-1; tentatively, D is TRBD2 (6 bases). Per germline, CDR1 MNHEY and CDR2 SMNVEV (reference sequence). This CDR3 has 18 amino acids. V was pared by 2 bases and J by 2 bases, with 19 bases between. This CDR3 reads CASSLRGADEIAYNEQFF. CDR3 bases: TGTGCCAGCAGTTTACGCGGGGCCGATGAAATTGCCTACAATGAGCAGTTCTTC.

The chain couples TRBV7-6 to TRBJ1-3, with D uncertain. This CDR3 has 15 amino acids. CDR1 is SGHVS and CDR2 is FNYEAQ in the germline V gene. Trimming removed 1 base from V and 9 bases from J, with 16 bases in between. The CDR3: CASSLEPEERGTIYF. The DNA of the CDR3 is TGTGCCAGCAGCTTAGAGCCTGAGGAGCGGGGCACCATATATTTT. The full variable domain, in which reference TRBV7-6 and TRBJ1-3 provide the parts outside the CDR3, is GAGVSQSPRYKVTKRGQDVALRCDPISGHVSLYWYRQALGQGPEFLTYFNYEAQQDKSGLPNDRFSAERPEGSISTLTIQRTEQRDSAMYRCASSLEPEERGTIYFGEGSWLTVV.

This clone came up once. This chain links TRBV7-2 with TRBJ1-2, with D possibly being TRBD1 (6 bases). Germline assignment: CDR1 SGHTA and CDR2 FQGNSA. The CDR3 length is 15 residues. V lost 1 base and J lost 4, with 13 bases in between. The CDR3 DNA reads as TGTGCCAGCAGCTTAGGAGGACAGTCATTCTATGGCTACACCTTC. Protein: CASSLGGQSFYGYTF.